These 20 T cell receptor beta chains were sequenced from one sample in a study of T-cell memory formation after mild COVID-19. TCRdb reprocessed the 5' RACE reads with MiXCR, giving one entry per CDR3 protein. The sample lists approximately 570,000 distinct CDR3 sequences; roughly 17% were seen once. Specimen: PBMCs or a T cell subset sorted from them (not recorded which). The receptors stem from an adult woman who had mild COVID-19 (a few samples of this study predate the infection). Cell type and time point are not known.

The count of this clonotype is one. The chain links TRBV7-6 to TRBJ2-7; 9 positions match TRBD1. Per the germline V gene, CDR1 is SGHVS and CDR2 is FNYEAQ. The CDR3 has 17 amino acids. V shed 5 bases, J shed 5 bases, and the junction held 16 bases outside the gene matches. The CDR3 loop is CASSAKGTGLPPDEQYF. CDR3 nucleotides: TGTGCCAGCAGCGCCAAGGGGACAGGGCTCCCCCCCGACGAGCAGTACTTC.

The CDR3 DNA reads as TGTGCCAGTAGCCCCGCCCGGGGAGAGACCCAGTACTTC. Translating it yields CASSPARGETQYF. This sequence joins TRBV19 and TRBJ2-5, with a possible D match to TRBD2 (5 bases). The V gene lost 6 bases and the J gene lost 4 bases, with 12 bases spanning the gap. Germline CDR1 reads LNHDA; CDR2 reads SQIVND (reference sequence). The CDR3 consists of 13 residues.

This clonotype was recorded a few times. This chain links TRBV5-1 with TRBJ2-3; 12 bases align to TRBD2. The CDR3 is 16 residues long. Germline values: CDR1 SGHRS, CDR2 YFSETQ. After removal of 4 bases from V and 1 base from J, the junction contained 4 bases not matched to a gene. The CDR3 reads CASSQGLAGRTDTQYF. The CDR3 nucleotides read TGCGCCAGCAGCCAGGGACTAGCGGGCCGCACAGATACGCAGTATTTT.

V is TRBV15 and J is TRBJ1-1; D perhaps matches TRBD1 (6 bases). V lost 8 bases to trimming and J lost 1 base, with 11 bases between them. Germline V gives CDR1 LNHNV, CDR2 YYDKDF (reference sequence). The CDR3 runs 13 residues. CDR3 sequence reads: CATAGATNTEAFF. The CDR3, as DNA: TGTGCCACCGCAGGGGCTACGAACACTGAAGCTTTCTTT.

This clonotype was observed once. The genes are TRBV9 and TRBJ2-1, with 7 bases aligning to TRBD1. After removal of 3 bases from V and 0 bases from J, the junction contained 12 bases not matched to a gene. CDR1 is SGDLS and CDR2 is YYNGEE in the germline V gene. This CDR3 region has 18 residues. The CDR3, as DNA: TGTGCCAGCAGCGCCCCCCCGGGACAGTGGAGCTCCTACAATGAGCAGTTCTTC. Translating gives CASSAPPGQWSSYNEQFF.

Only a few counts were recorded for this clonotype. The J gene is TRBJ2-1, the V gene TRBV7-6; the D gene could be TRBD1 or TRBD2 (5 bases each). V was cut by 2 bases and J by 5 bases, with 13 bases left in between. Germline V gene lookup returns CDR1 SGHVS and CDR2 FNYEAQ. The CDR3 length is 15 residues. The CDR3, as DNA: TGTGCCAGCAGCTTATCCCAGGGACGGGACAATGAGCAGTTCTTC. This encodes CASSLSQGRDNEQFF.

This clonotype showed up just a few times. The chain employs TRBV3-1 and TRBJ1-5, with unresolved D. This CDR3 comprises 15 residues. Germline assignment: CDR1 LGHDT and CDR2 YNNKEL (reference sequence). V lost 3 bases and J 1 base, leaving 10 bases between the germline ends. CDR3 DNA: TGTGCCAGCAGCCAGAGTGCGGGAAGCAATCAGCCCCAGCATTTT. Its translation is CASSQSAGSNQPQHF.

This clonotype occurred a few times. The chain uses TRBV20-1 and TRBJ2-3; TRBD1 matches 8 bases. V lost 5 bases, J lost 4 bases, and 11 bases stayed unmatched. CDR1 and CDR2 (germline): DFQATT, SNEGSKA (reference sequence). The CDR3 covers 15 residues. CDR3 bases: TGCAGTGCTTATCACCGACAGGGGCCCCCAGATACGCAGTATTTT. Translating it yields CSAYHRQGPPDTQYF.

This clonotype was found a few times. The V gene is TRBV24-1, the J gene TRBJ2-7; 7 nucleotides align to TRBD1. The V segment lost 4 bases and the J segment 4 bases; nucleotides outside the gene matches: 9. The CDR3 sequence is 15 residues long. CDR1 is KGHDR, CDR2 SFDVKD, per germline. CDR3 nucleotides: TGTGCCACCAGTGACACTCGACAGGGATCTTACGAGCAGTACTTC. It translates to CATSDTRQGSYEQYF.

This clonotype was counted a few times. This chain connects TRBV6-2 or TRBV6-3 to TRBJ2-7, with D tentatively TRBD2 (6 bases). Deletions cut 5 bases from V and 7 bases from J, with 18 bases between. The CDR3 loop spans 14 amino acids. Germline loops: CDR1 MNHEY, CDR2 SVGEGT. The CDR3 loop reads CASSIPGASWEQYF. CDR3 in DNA: TGTGCCAGCAGTATTCCGGGAGCGAGCTGGGAGCAGTACTTC.

The chain links TRBV29-1 to TRBJ2-7, with a possible D match to TRBD1 (6 bases). V dropped 2 bases and J dropped 2 bases, with 10 bases sitting between them. The CDR3 is 13 amino acids. Germline CDR1 and CDR2: SQVTM and ANQGSEA. The CDR3 region is CSVEKSGAYEQYF. The CDR3 coding sequence is TGCAGCGTTGAAAAGTCAGGGGCCTACGAGCAGTACTTC.

This sequence joins TRBV29-1 and TRBJ1-1; tentative D call: TRBD1 (5 bases). Germline CDR1 and CDR2: SQVTM and ANQGSEA. The CDR3 runs 13 residues. V was shortened by 1 base and J by 5 bases, with 11 bases between the two germline ends. As DNA, the CDR3 is TGCAGCGTTGAAGCCGGAGGGGTGACTGAAGCTTTCTTT. Amino acids: CSVEAGGVTEAFF.

This chain connects TRBV4-2 to TRBJ2-3; D gene uncertain. This CDR3 has 11 residues. The germline V and J ends were trimmed by 4 bases and 4 bases, with 3 bases remaining between them. The V gene's germline CDR1 is LGHNA and CDR2 YNFKEQ. The CDR3 sequence: CASSRSDTQYF. The CDR3, as DNA: TGTGCCAGCAGCCGATCAGATACGCAGTATTTT.

This clonotype has a handful of counts. The J gene is TRBJ1-2, the V gene TRBV6-5, with D maybe TRBD1 (5 bases). V shed 0 bases and J shed 6 bases, with 8 bases lying between them. The length of the CDR3 is 13 residues. Per germline, CDR1 MNHEY and CDR2 SVGAGI. The DNA for the CDR3 is TGTGCCAGCAGTTACTCGGGGGGTCATGGCTACACCTTC. Residues: CASSYSGGHGYTF.

This clonotype was picked up a small number of times. The J gene is TRBJ2-7, the V gene TRBV7-9, with D maybe TRBD2 (5 bases). CDR1 is SEHNR, CDR2 FQNEAQ, per germline (reference sequence). Trimming stripped 5 bases from V and 0 bases from J, with 11 bases between. The CDR3 spans 14 residues. CDR3 coding DNA: TGTGCCAGCAGCCCAGCGGTCCGCTCCTACGAGCAGTACTTC. This encodes CASSPAVRSYEQYF.

This clonotype has a handful of counts. CDR3 DNA sequence: TGCAGCGTTGATTTCAGGGGGCTCGCTTTCTTT. Translation: CSVDFRGLAFF. The chain has TRBV29-1 and TRBJ1-1; 8 positions agree with TRBD1. Per the germline V gene, CDR1 is SQVTM and CDR2 is ANQGSEA. The junction had 5 bases not matched to a gene; V was cut back by 3 bases and J by 11 bases. This CDR3 spans 11 amino acids.

V is TRBV24-1 and J is TRBJ2-5; D is perhaps TRBD1 or TRBD2 (6 bases each). From germline, CDR1 is KGHDR and CDR2 SFDVKD. Deletions cut 5 bases from V and 4 bases from J, with 16 bases between. CDR3 length: 15 amino acids. CDR3 sequence: CATSVPGAIAETQYF. CDR3 nucleotide sequence: TGTGCCACCAGTGTACCGGGGGCGATCGCAGAGACCCAGTACTTC.

V usage is TRBV13 and J usage is TRBJ1-1, with TRBD1 matching 7 bases. The V gene end was trimmed by 3 bases and the J gene end by 0 bases; junction bases not matched to a gene: 4. CDR1 and CDR2 (germline): PRHDT, FYEKMQ (reference sequence). The CDR3 covers 15 residues. The DNA of the CDR3 is TGTGCCAGCAGCTTTGACAGGGTTGTGAACACTGAAGCTTTCTTT. Protein: CASSFDRVVNTEAFF.

This clonotype is a singleton in its sample. The chain has TRBV24-1 and TRBJ1-2; D call uncertain. Germline-derived CDR1 and CDR2 are KGHDR and SFDVKD. Trimming removed 4 bases from V and 4 bases from J, with 9 bases in between. The CDR3 is 13 residues long. The CDR3 coding sequence is TGTGCCACCAGTGAAGGGCGGAGCTATGGCTACACCTTC. Amino acids: CATSEGRSYGYTF.

This clonotype was found many times. The chain links TRBV12-3 or TRBV12-4 to TRBJ1-3, with TRBD1 matching 7 bases. Trimming removed 6 bases from V and 2 bases from J; junction bases left unmatched: 10. The CDR3 sequence is 16 residues long. In DNA form, the CDR3 reads TGTGCCAGCAGCCACGACAGGGTGGGAACTGGAAACACCATATATTTT. Amino acids: CASSHDRVGTGNTIYF.